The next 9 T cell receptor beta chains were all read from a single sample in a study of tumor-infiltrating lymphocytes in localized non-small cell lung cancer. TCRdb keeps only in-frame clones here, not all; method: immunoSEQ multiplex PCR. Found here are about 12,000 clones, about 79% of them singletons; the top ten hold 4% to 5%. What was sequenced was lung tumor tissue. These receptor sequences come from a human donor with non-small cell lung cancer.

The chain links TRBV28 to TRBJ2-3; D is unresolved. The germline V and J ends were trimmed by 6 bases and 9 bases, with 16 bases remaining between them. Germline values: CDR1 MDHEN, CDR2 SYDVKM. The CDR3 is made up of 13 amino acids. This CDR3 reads CASSISTAITQYF. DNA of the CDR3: TGTGCCAGCAGCATATCGACTGCTATAACGCAGTATTTT.

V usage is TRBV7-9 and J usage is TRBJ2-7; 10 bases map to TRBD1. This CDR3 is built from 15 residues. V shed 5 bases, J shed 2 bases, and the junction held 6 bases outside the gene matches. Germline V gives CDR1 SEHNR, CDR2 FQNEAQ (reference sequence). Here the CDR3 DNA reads TGTGCCAGCAGCCCGCTGGACAGGGGGACCTACGAGCAGTACTTC. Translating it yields CASSPLDRGTYEQYF.

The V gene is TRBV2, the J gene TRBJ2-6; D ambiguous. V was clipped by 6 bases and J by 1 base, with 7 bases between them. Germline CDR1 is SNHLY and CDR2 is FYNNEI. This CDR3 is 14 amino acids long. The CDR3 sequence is CASSQISGANVLTF. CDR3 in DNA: TGTGCCAGCAGCCAAATATCTGGGGCCAACGTCCTGACTTTC. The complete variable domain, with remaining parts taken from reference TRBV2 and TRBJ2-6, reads EPEVTQTPSHQVTQMGQEVILRCVPISNHLYFYWYRQILGQKVEFLVSFYNNEISEKSEIFDDQFSVERPDGSNFTLKIRSTKLEDSAMYFCASSQISGANVLTFGAGSRLTVL.

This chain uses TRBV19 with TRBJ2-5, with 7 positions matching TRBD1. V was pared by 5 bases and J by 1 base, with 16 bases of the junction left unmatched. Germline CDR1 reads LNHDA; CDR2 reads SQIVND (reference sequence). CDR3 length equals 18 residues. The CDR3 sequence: CASSAGQVRLYLQETQYF. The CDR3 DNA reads TGTGCCAGTAGTGCCGGACAGGTCCGACTCTACCTCCAAGAGACCCAGTACTTC.

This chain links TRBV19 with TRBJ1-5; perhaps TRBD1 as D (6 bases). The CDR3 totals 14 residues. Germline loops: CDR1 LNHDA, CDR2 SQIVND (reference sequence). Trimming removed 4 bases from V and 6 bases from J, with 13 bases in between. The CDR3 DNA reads TGTGCCAGTAGTAGGGGGGGCAGCCGTCAGCCCCAGCATTTT. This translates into CASSRGGSRQPQHF.

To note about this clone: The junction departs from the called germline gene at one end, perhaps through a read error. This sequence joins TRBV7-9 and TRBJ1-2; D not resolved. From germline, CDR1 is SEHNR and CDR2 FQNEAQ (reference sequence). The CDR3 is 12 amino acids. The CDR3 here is CASTREDLVPNF. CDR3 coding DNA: TGTGCCAGCACCCGGGAAGACCTCGTACCCAATTTC.

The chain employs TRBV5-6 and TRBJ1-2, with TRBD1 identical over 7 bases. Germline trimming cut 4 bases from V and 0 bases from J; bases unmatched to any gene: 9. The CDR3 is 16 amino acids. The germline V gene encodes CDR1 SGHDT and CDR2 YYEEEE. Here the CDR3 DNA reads TGTGCCAGCAGCCGGAGAGGGACAGCCTCTAACTATGGCTACACCTTC. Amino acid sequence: CASSRRGTASNYGYTF.

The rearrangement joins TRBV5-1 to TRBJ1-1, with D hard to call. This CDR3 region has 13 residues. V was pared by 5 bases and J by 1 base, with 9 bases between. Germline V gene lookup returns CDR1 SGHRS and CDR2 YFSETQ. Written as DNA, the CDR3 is TGCGCCAGCAGGGAGGGTGGGAACACTGAAGCTTTCTTT. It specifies CASREGGNTEAFF.

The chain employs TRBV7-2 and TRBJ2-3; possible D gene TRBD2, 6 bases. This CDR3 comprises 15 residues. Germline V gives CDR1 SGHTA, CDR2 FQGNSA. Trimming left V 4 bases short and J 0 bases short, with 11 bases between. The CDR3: CASSSDYISTDTQYF. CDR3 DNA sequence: TGTGCCAGCAGCTCGGACTACATTAGCACAGATACGCAGTATTTT.